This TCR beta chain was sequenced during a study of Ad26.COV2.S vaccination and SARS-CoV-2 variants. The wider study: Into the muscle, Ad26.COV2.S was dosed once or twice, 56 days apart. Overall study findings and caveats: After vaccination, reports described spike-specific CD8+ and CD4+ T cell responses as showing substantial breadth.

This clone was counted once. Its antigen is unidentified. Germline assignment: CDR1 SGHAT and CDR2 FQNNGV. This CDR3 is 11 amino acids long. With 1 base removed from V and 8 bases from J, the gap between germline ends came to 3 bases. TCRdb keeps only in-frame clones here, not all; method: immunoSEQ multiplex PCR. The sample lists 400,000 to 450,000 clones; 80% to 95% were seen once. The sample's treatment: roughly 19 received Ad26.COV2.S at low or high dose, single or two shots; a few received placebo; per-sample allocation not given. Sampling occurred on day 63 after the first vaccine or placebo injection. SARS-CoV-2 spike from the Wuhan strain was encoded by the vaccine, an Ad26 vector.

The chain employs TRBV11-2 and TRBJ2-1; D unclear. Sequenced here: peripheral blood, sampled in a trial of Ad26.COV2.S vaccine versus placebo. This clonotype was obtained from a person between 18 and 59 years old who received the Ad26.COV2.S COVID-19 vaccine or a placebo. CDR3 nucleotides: TGTGCCAGCAGCTTAGTGCATGAGCAGTTCTTC. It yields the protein CASSLVHEQFF.